This T cell receptor (beta chain) came from a study of T cell repertoires in cytomegalovirus infection (dated by TCRdb to between 2019 and 2020). Turning to the overall study: The HLA type of each donor mattered for the analysis, because public TCR beta signatures pointed to carriage of CMV infection along with the matching HLA type. Results and caveats for the whole study, not just this receptor: In both this cohort and an independent cohort of over 350 donors, the cumulative frequency of public TCR beta family members distinguished carriers of CMV infection plus the relevant HLA type. The ex vivo response was dominated by HLA-C-restricted CMV-specific TCR beta clonotypes, which also provided the single most frequent clonotype in two of eight donors.

Sequencing instrument: Illumina HiSeq 1500. Through fastp at Q25 and MiXCR, TCRdb rebuilt clones from the public reads, retaining in-frame beta chains. Entries are consolidated by CDR3 protein sequence, retaining the most common genes and DNA. This sample gives some 170,000 distinct CDR3 sequences in total; roughly 15% of them show up just once. Around 27% of the sample lies in the top ten. The CDR3 runs 17 residues from the cysteine to the phenylalanine. CDR3 DNA only is kept here, 51 bases in frame from base 1. Trimming at the junction amounts to 1 base on V and 5 bases on J, and the germline ends lie 20 bases apart. Per the germline V gene, SGHTA is the CDR1 and FQGNSA is the CDR2. This clonotype was seen a handful of times. Its binding antigen is unknown. No base-level quality is on record; no much larger clone is a single base apart.

The receptor comes from a human donor in good health (CMV status not recorded). Some clones in this sample may be carry-over from other donors' samples. The chain couples TRBV7-2 to TRBJ1-2, with a weak D call of TRBD1 (5 bases match). Sequenced: CD8+ T cells from PBMCs. CDR3 region: CASSLDLGLPGPYGYTF. The nucleotides are TGTGCCAGCAGCTTAGACCTAGGACTACCGGGACCTTATGGCTACACCTTC. Supplemented by the reference TRBV7-2 and TRBJ1-2 proteins around the CDR3, the complete variable domain is GAGVSQSPSNKVTEKGKDVELRCDPISGHTALYWYRQSLGQGLEFLIYFQGNSAPDKSGLPSDRFSAERTGGSVSTLTIQRTQQEDSAVYLCASSLDLGLPGPYGYTFGSGTRLTVV.